This TCR beta chain was profiled in a study of control samples from healthy donors and cancer patients (dated by TCRdb to 2020 to 2021). Concerning this clone: Its antigen remains unidentified. Per-nucleotide qualities are absent, and no much larger clonotype sits a single base away.

The CDR3 contains 15 residues, cysteine and phenylalanine counted. Of all the DNA, just the CDR3 is kept, 45 bases in frame from base 1. Taken from the germline V gene, the CDR1 and CDR2 loops are SGHDT and YYEEEE. The trim is 2 bases for V and 1 base for J, with a gap of 12 bases between the germline ends. Library preparation was by the immunoSEQ multiplex PCR assay. The immuneACCESS repertoire file appears here via TCRdb, limited to in-frame rearrangements. These files lack a portion of the clones; in checked studies, under half of the deficit traces to unresolved V genes, and the cause of the others is not known. Across this sample there are 35,000 to 45,000 clones, with roughly 85% seen only once. In total, the top ten clones hold around 50% of the sample.

Sequenced sample: blood. This receptor chain uses TRBV5-6 and TRBJ1-1; a tentative D call is TRBD1 (5 bases match). The receptor comes from a man aged 60-69 years in good health. The DNA sequence is TGTGCCAGCAGCTTTCAGGGTAGGAGGAACACTGAAGCTTTCTTT. Its translation reads: CASSFQGRRNTEAFF.